A single sample is the source of the 19 T cell receptor beta chains below, sequenced in a study of T-cell memory formation after mild COVID-19. TCRdb redid the calling of the 5' RACE reads with MiXCR, one entry per CDR3 protein. The sample has some 130,000 distinct CDR3 sequences, about 17% seen once; the top ten hold 5% to 5.5%. The sample comprised PBMCs or a T cell subset sorted from them (not recorded which). The origin of the receptors is a man aged 18 to 30 who had mild COVID-19 (a few samples of this study predate the infection). Cell type and time point are not known.

The chain carries TRBV7-2 and TRBJ2-5, with TRBD2 matching 11 bases. Germline V gene sequence: CDR1 SGHTA, CDR2 FQGNSA. With V trimmed by 5 bases and J by 5 bases, 4 bases remained unmatched. The length of the CDR3 is 14 residues. The CDR3 bases are TGTGCCAGCAGCCCCCGGACTAGCGGGGAGACCCAGTACTTC. Protein product: CASSPRTSGETQYF.

In its sample, this clonotype was seen a few times. The chain couples TRBV10-1 to TRBJ1-6, with 7 positions matching TRBD1. Per the germline V gene, CDR1 is WNHNN and CDR2 is SYGVQD (reference sequence). The CDR3 is 19 residues long. With 6 bases clipped from V and 0 bases from J, the junction kept 14 bases outside the gene matches. This chain's CDR3 is CASRPMLTGCNSYNSPLHF. In nucleotides, the CDR3 is TGCGCCAGCAGGCCAATGTTGACAGGGTGTAACTCCTATAATTCACCCCTCCACTTT.

This clonotype was detected only a few times. This sequence joins TRBV9 and TRBJ2-5; D gene ambiguous. Trimming left V 4 bases short and J 1 base short, with 14 bases between. Germline V CDR1 and CDR2: SGDLS, YYNGEE. This CDR3 comprises 15 residues. For the CDR3, the DNA is TGTGCCAGCAGCAACAGTCCAGCGTCCCAAGAGACCCAGTACTTC. Its protein product is CASSNSPASQETQYF.

The gene calls are TRBV11-2 and TRBJ1-4; 7 bases are shared with TRBD1. The CDR3 consists of 15 residues. V lost 3 bases, J lost 5 bases, and 6 bases stayed unmatched. Germline CDR1 SGHAT, CDR2 FQNNGV. DNA of the CDR3: TGTGCCAGCAGCTTCACGGGACAGAGGAATGAAAAACTGTTTTTT. It is translated as CASSFTGQRNEKLFF.

V usage is TRBV5-1 and J usage is TRBJ2-3; D is perhaps TRBD1 (6 bases). This CDR3 is built from 15 residues. V lost 7 bases and J 2 bases, leaving 17 bases between the germline ends. Germline-derived CDR1 and CDR2 are SGHRS and YFSETQ. The CDR3 region has the DNA TGCGCCAGCTCCGTCGGGACACATATCACAGATACGCAGTATTTT. Translating gives CASSVGTHITDTQYF.

The CDR3 coding sequence is TGTGCCAGTACCTCCGAGGCCTATGGCTACACCTTC. Protein: CASTSEAYGYTF. The chain joins TRBV7-9 to TRBJ1-2; D unclear. V shed 9 bases and J shed 4 bases, with 12 bases lying between them. This CDR3 spans 12 amino acids. Germline CDR1 and CDR2: SEHNR and FQNEAQ (reference sequence). Based on the CDR3 plus reference TRBV7-9 and TRBJ1-2, the full variable domain is DTGVSQNPRHKITKRGQNVTFRCDPISEHNRLYWYRQTLGQGPEFLTYFQNEAQLEKSRLLSDRFSAERPKGSFSTLEIQRTEQGDSAMYLCASTSEAYGYTFGSGTRLTVV.

This clonotype was found a few times. The chain employs TRBV19 and TRBJ1-5; TRBD1 might be the D (5 bases). From germline, CDR1 is LNHDA and CDR2 SQIVND (reference sequence). The ends were cut back, 3 bases at V and 6 bases at J, with 18 bases in the middle. The CDR3 has 16 amino acids. The CDR3 loop reads CASSIRQDIRAQPQHF. The CDR3 coding sequence is TGTGCCAGTAGTATCCGCCAGGACATTAGGGCTCAGCCCCAGCATTTT.

This clonotype was counted a few times. The chain couples TRBV27 to TRBJ2-3; D ambiguous. The CDR3 has 14 residues. Trimming took 5 bases from V and 2 from J, leaving 11 bases between them. Germline V lookup: CDR1 MNHEY, CDR2 SMNVEV (reference sequence). CDR3 residues: CASSQYPLTDTQYF. The CDR3 nucleotides are TGTGCCAGCAGTCAATACCCCCTCACAGATACGCAGTATTTT.

The V call is TRBV5-1, the J call TRBJ1-2; D remains unclear. In germline, CDR1 is SGHRS, CDR2 YFSETQ. The CDR3 contains 13 residues. The V end was cut by 1 base, the J end by 0 bases, with 4 bases between. The CDR3 DNA is TGCGCCAGCAGCTTGCCCACTAACTATGGCTACACCTTC. Amino acids: CASSLPTNYGYTF.

This clonotype was counted many times. The chain joins TRBV5-8 to TRBJ2-7, with D tentatively TRBD1 (5 bases). Trimming cost V 0 bases and J 10 bases, with 17 bases left between them. Germline V gene lookup returns CDR1 SGHTS and CDR2 YDEGEE. The CDR3 has 14 residues. This chain's CDR3 is CASSLALGDSRQYV. The CDR3 DNA reads as TGTGCCAGCAGCTTGGCCCTAGGGGATTCCCGCCAGTACGTC.

The J gene is TRBJ1-4, the V gene TRBV4-1; unclear D gene. Germline lookup yields CDR1 MGHRA and CDR2 YSYEKL. V lost 2 bases to trimming and J lost 0 bases, with 10 bases between them. The length of the CDR3 is 16 residues. The CDR3 DNA is TGCGCCAGCAGCCAAAGCCGGGCAGCAACTAATGAAAAACTGTTTTTT. It yields the protein CASSQSRAATNEKLFF.

This clonotype was found many times. The chain has TRBV3-1 and TRBJ2-1; 7 bases match TRBD2. V gave up 4 bases and J gave up 8 bases; unmatched junction bases: 5. CDR1 and CDR2 (germline): LGHDT, YNNKEL (reference sequence). The CDR3 runs 13 residues. The CDR3 DNA is TGTGCCAGCAGCCGTGGGGAGGGTTATGAGCAGTTCTTC. Translation: CASSRGEGYEQFF.

The V and J genes are TRBV5-1 and TRBJ2-1, with a tentative D call TRBD1 (5 bases). Between the trimmed V and J ends, which lost 0 bases and 11 bases, there was a span of 24 bases. The CDR3 extends over 17 amino acids. From germline, CDR1 is SGHRS and CDR2 YFSETQ. CDR3 in amino acids: CASSLAGWQGQASKQFF. The CDR3, as DNA: TGCGCCAGCAGCTTGGCCGGTTGGCAGGGCCAGGCAAGTAAGCAGTTCTTC.

The chain combines TRBV4-1 with TRBJ1-5; 8 nucleotides match TRBD1. V gave up 2 bases and J gave up 7 bases; unmatched junction bases: 4. The CDR3 contains 14 residues. From germline, CDR1 is MGHRA and CDR2 YSYEKL. The CDR3 is CASSQNRGDQPQHF. In DNA, the CDR3 is TGCGCCAGCAGCCAAAACAGGGGGGACCAGCCCCAGCATTTT.

V gene TRBV3-1 combines with J gene TRBJ1-5; no firm D call. This CDR3 spans 14 amino acids. Germline CDR1 and CDR2: LGHDT and YNNKEL (reference sequence). V lost 1 base, J lost 4 bases, and 8 bases lay in between. The CDR3 DNA reads TGTGCCAGCAGCCAAGGGTGGGTGAATCAGCCCCAGCATTTT. This gives the protein CASSQGWVNQPQHF.

This clonotype was counted a few times. The rearrangement uses TRBV6-1 and TRBJ2-4; a possible D gene is TRBD2 (5 bases). This CDR3 is built from 13 residues. The germline V and J ends were trimmed by 5 bases and 8 bases, with 13 bases remaining between them. The germline V gene encodes CDR1 MNHNS and CDR2 SASEGT. The CDR3 sequence: CASSRQPGDIQYF. In DNA, the CDR3 is TGTGCCAGCAGTCGCCAACCCGGGGACATTCAGTACTTC.

This clonotype was found a few times. The CDR3, as DNA: TGCGCCAGCAGCTTGCAGCCGGGGGGGCATAGCAATCAGCCCCAGCATTTT. Its protein is CASSLQPGGHSNQPQHF. The chain recombines TRBV5-1 with TRBJ1-5; D might be TRBD1 (6 bases). This CDR3 has 17 amino acids. CDR1 SGHRS and CDR2 YFSETQ come from the germline V gene. The V end was cut by 1 base, the J end by 0 bases, with 14 bases between.

The chain recombines TRBV7-6 with TRBJ2-5, with 8 bases aligning to TRBD1. This CDR3 contains 15 residues. V lost 1 base and J lost 7; bases outside the gene matches: 8. Germline lookup yields CDR1 SGHVS and CDR2 FNYEAQ. The CDR3 nucleotides are TGTGCCAGCAGCTTAGGACAGTTTGGACAGGGGACCCAGTACTTC. This encodes CASSLGQFGQGTQYF.

The V call is TRBV5-1, the J call TRBJ2-3; D is ambiguous. CDR3 size: 16 residues. Germline-derived CDR1 and CDR2 are SGHRS and YFSETQ. V was clipped by 4 bases and J by 0 bases, with 15 bases between them. CDR3 coding DNA: TGCGCCAGCAGCCCAGACTGGAGTCTTAGCACAGATACGCAGTATTTT. Encoded protein: CASSPDWSLSTDTQYF.